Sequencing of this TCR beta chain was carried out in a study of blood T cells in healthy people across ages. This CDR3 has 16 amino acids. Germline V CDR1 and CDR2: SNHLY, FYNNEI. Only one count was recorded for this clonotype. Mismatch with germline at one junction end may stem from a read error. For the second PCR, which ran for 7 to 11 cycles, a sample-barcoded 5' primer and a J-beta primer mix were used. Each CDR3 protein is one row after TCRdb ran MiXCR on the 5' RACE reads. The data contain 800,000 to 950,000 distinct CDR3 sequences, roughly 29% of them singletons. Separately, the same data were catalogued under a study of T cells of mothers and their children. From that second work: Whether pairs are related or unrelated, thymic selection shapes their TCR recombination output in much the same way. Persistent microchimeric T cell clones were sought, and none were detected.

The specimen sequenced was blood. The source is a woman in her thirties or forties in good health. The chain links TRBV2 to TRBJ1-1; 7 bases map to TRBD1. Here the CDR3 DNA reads TGTGCCAGCAGCGAAGGTTTCGGGACAGTGAACACTGAAGCTTTCTTT. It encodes CASSEGFGTVNTEAFF.